The 7 T cell receptor beta chains below come from one sample, sequenced in a study of T-cell memory formation after mild COVID-19. TCRdb analysed the 5' RACE reads with MiXCR anew, one entry per CDR3 protein. The sample carries roughly 340,000 distinct CDR3 sequences, about 20% recorded once. The specimen was PBMCs or a T cell subset sorted from them (not recorded which). The receptors were gathered from a man younger than 30 who had mild COVID-19 (a few samples of this study predate the infection). Cell type and time point are not known.

This clonotype was detected only a few times. V usage is TRBV29-1 and J usage is TRBJ2-4; tentatively, D is TRBD2 (6 bases). Germline V gene sequence: CDR1 SQVTM, CDR2 ANQGSEA. V was shortened by 4 bases and J by 1 base, with 8 bases between the two germline ends. The length of the CDR3 is 13 residues. DNA of the CDR3: TGCAGCGTTGTGGAGGGGGCCAAAAACATTCAGTACTTC. Amino acid sequence: CSVVEGAKNIQYF.

The chain employs TRBV3-1 and TRBJ2-5; TRBD1 matches at 8 bases. V was clipped by 7 bases and J by 2 bases; unmatched bases: 15. CDR1 is LGHDT, CDR2 YNNKEL, per germline (reference sequence). The CDR3 loop spans 17 amino acids. Written as DNA, the CDR3 is TGTGCCAGCATCCCACCCGAAACACAGGGGGTGCAAGAGACCCAGTACTTC. This codes for CASIPPETQGVQETQYF.

J is TRBJ2-3 and V is TRBV29-1, with 9 bases lining up with TRBD1. The CDR3 loop spans 13 amino acids. V was clipped by 4 bases and J by 6 bases; unmatched bases: 5. CDR1 is SQVTM and CDR2 is ANQGSEA in the germline V gene. CDR3 loop: CSVVGQGRDTQYF. In nucleotides, the CDR3 is TGCAGCGTTGTCGGACAGGGGCGCGATACGCAGTATTTT.

The genes are TRBV30 and TRBJ2-6; D perhaps matches TRBD2 (6 bases). V lost 7 bases to trimming and J lost 0 bases, with 10 bases between them. The CDR3 totals 14 residues. From germline, CDR1 is GTSNPN and CDR2 SVGIG (reference sequence). The CDR3 DNA reads as TGTGCCTCTGCGGGGCTCTCTGGGGCCAACGTCCTGACTTTC. Translating gives CASAGLSGANVLTF.

This clonotype was seen a few times. V and J are TRBV5-1 and TRBJ2-2, with a possible D match to TRBD1 (6 bases). The CDR3 length is 17 residues. V was clipped by 0 bases and J by 2 bases, with 14 bases between them. Germline V lookup: CDR1 SGHRS, CDR2 YFSETQ. The DNA of the CDR3 is TGCGCCAGCAGCTTGGGGGCAGGGGTGAGCAACACCGGGGAGCTGTTTTTT. It codes for CASSLGAGVSNTGELFF.

J is TRBJ2-5 and V is TRBV6-2 or TRBV6-3; perhaps D is TRBD1 or TRBD2 (5 bases each). Trimming took off 0 bases at V and 2 bases at J, with 13 bases between the two ends. The CDR3 consists of 16 residues. Per the germline V gene, CDR1 is MNHEY and CDR2 is SVGEGT. CDR3 DNA: TGTGCCAGCAGTTACTCGAGGGGAACCCTACAAGAGACCCAGTACTTC. Translating it yields CASSYSRGTLQETQYF.

This sequence joins TRBV15 and TRBJ2-1; D is possibly TRBD2 (5 bases). The CDR3 is 15 residues long. Deletions cut 3 bases from V and 6 bases from J, with 15 bases between. Germline values: CDR1 LNHNV, CDR2 YYDKDF (reference sequence). Here the CDR3 reads CATSRTPTSPNEQFF. The DNA for the CDR3 is TGTGCCACCAGCAGGACACCCACTAGTCCCAATGAGCAGTTCTTC.